This T cell receptor beta chain was recorded in a study of T cell responses to AZD1222 COVID-19 vaccine. In the study overall: Pooled samples include second doses given at about 4 or 12 weeks.

The data were produced by immunoSEQ multiplex PCR, yet TCRdb's version contains in-frame clones alone and is incomplete. The sample lists 90,000 to 150,000 clones, about 90% occurring once. The clonotype comes from an adult in good health. Specimen: peripheral blood, collected on day 0 of AZD1222 vaccination.

The CDR3 protein is CASSRDRAYNEQFF. The DNA for the CDR3 is TGTGCCAGTAGTAGGGACAGGGCCTACAATGAGCAGTTCTTC. The chain is built from TRBV19 and TRBJ2-1, with 9 bases fitting TRBD1. Per the germline V gene, CDR1 is LNHDA and CDR2 is SQIVND (reference sequence). The CDR3 runs to 14 residues. J gave up 2 bases and V 4 bases, and 0 bases lay outside the gene matches.